This T cell receptor beta chain was identified in a study of OX40 agonist ivuxolimab in advanced cancers. Produced via immunoSEQ multiplex PCR; TCRdb's table is partial and in-frame only. The data contain under 70,000 clones, 75% to 90% of them seen just once; the ten biggest clones take up 1.3% to 1.5%. The sample consisted of CD4+ or CD8+ T cells sorted from blood, taken in a trial of the OX40 agonist ivuxolimab. This receptor was taken from an adult with an advanced solid tumor such as melanoma, head and neck, liver or kidney cancer.

The CDR3 region is CASSPGGETQYF. CDR3 DNA: TGTGCCAGCAGCCCCGGAGGGGAGACCCAGTACTTC. The rearrangement joins TRBV6-5 to TRBJ2-5, with D perhaps TRBD2 (6 bases). This CDR3 spans 12 amino acids. Trimming took 6 bases from V and 5 from J, leaving 10 bases between them. Germline lookup yields CDR1 MNHEY and CDR2 SVGAGI.